This TCR beta chain comes out of a study of T cells after yellow fever vaccination. CDR3 length: 12 amino acids. V shed 2 bases and J shed 3 bases, with 7 bases lying between them. Germline CDR1 reads DFQATT; CDR2 reads SNEGSKA (reference sequence). This clonotype showed up many times. Template switching with 5'RACE generated the TCR cDNA and added a universal primer site and UMIs. TCRdb fed the 5' RACE reads into MiXCR, producing one record per CDR3 protein. The table lists 100,000 to 150,000 distinct CDR3 sequences, about 6.8% of them singletons. The chain combines TRBV20-1 with TRBJ1-1; D not certain. The specimen was CD4+ T cells sorted from PBMCs, collected roughly 47 days after the first yellow fever vaccination. The sequence came from a man in his late teens or twenties who received the YFV17D yellow fever vaccine. CDR3 DNA: TGCAGTGCTAGAAGGCGTGACACTGAAGCTTTCTTT. This translates into CSARRRDTEAFF.